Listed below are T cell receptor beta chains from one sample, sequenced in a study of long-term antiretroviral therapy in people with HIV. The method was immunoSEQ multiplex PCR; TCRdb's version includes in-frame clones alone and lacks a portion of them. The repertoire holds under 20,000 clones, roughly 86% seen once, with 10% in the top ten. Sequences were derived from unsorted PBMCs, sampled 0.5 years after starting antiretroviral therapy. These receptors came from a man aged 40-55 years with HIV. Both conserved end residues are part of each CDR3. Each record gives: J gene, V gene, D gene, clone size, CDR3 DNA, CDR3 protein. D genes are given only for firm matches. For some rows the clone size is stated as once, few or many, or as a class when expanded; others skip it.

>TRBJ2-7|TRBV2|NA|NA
TGTGCCAGCAGTCTGAGGACAGTACCCTCGGTCGAGCAGTACTTC
CASSLRTVPSVEQYF
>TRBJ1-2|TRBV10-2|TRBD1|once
TGCGCCACTAGGGACAGGCAAAACTATGGCTACACCTTC
CATRDRQNYGYTF
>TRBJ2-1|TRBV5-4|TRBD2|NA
TGTGCCAGCAGCTTGGCCGGGACTAGCGGGAGAGATTGGAACAATGAGCAGTTCTTC
CASSLAGTSGRDWNNEQFF
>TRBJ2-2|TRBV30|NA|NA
TGTGCCTGGAGTGTAGGATTAGAGAACACCGGGGAGCTGTTTTTT
CAWSVGLENTGELFF
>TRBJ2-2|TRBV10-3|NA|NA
TGTGCCACCTCACAGACACTTATATCGAACACCGGGGAGCTGTTTTTT
CATSQTLISNTGELFF
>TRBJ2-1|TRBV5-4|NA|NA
TGTGCCAGCAGCTCCGGTCCTGAGCAGTTCTTC
CASSSGPEQFF
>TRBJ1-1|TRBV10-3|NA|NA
TGTGCCATCAGTGATGGGGGGAACACTGAAGCTTTCTTT
CAISDGGNTEAFF
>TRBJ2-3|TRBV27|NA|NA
TGTGCCAGCAGTTACGGGCTAGGCACAGATACGCAGTATTTT
CASSYGLGTDTQYF
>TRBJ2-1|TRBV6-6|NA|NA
TGTGCCAGCAGGGACAGTTACAATGAGCAGTTCTTC
CASRDSYNEQFF
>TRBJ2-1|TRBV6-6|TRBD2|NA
TGTGCCAGCAGGGAACTAGCGGGGGGATACAATGAGCAGTTCTTC
CASRELAGGYNEQFF
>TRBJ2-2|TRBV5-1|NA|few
TGCGCCAGCAGCTTGTCTAGAACGAACACCGGGGAGCTGTTTTTT
CASSLSRTNTGELFF
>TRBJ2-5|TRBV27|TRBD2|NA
TGTGCCAGCAGTTTAGTCAGCGGGAGTTGGGAGACCCAGTACTTC
CASSLVSGSWETQYF
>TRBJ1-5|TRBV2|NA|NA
TGTGCCAGCAGGAAACAGGGAACCGAGTTTAATCAGCCCCAGCATTTT
CASRKQGTEFNQPQHF
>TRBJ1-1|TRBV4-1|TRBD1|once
TGCGCCAGCAGCCAACGGACAGGGGGTTCTGAAGCTTTCTTT
CASSQRTGGSEAFF
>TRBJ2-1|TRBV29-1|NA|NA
TGCAGCGTTGAAGATTGGGACGGCTACAATGAGCAGTTCTTC
CSVEDWDGYNEQFF
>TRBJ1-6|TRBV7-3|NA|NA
TGTGCCAGCAGCCCCCTTGGGGGCAACTCACCCCTCCACTTT
CASSPLGGNSPLHF
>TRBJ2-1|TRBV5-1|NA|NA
TGCGCCAGCAGCTGGACTGAAGGTGAGCAGTTCTTC
CASSWTEGEQFF
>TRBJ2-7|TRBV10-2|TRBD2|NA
TGCGCCAGCAGTGAGGGACTAGCGGGAGGCGAGCAGTACTTC
CASSEGLAGGEQYF
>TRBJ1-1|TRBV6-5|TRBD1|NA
TGTGCCAGCAACACCCTGGGACAGGGGGCCTCTGAAGCTTTCTTT
CASNTLGQGASEAFF
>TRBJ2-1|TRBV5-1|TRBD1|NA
TGCGCCAGCAGCCTAGGGACAGGGGGCTACAATGAGCAGTTCTTC
CASSLGTGGYNEQFF
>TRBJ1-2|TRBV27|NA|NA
TGTGCCAGCAGTTTCGACGGGTTGGGCTACACCTTC
CASSFDGLGYTF
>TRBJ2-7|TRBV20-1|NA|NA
TGCAGTGCCGCGACAACCTACGAGCAGTACTTC
CSAATTYEQYF
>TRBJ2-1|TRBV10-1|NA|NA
TGCGCCAGCAGTGAGTCGGGTCAAAGGGTAATCAATGAGCAGTTCTTC
CASSESGQRVINEQFF
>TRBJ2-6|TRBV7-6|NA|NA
TGTGCCAGCAGCTTAGGGGTTTTGGGTAGTGGGGCCAACGTCCTGACTTTC
CASSLGVLGSGANVLTF
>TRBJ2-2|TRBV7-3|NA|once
TGTGCCAGCAGCTTAGGGGGACCCACCATGGGTGGGGAGCTGTTTTTT
CASSLGGPTMGGELFF
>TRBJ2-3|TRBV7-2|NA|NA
TGTGCCAGCAGCCTGAGGACGATAGATACGCAGTATTTT
CASSLRTIDTQYF
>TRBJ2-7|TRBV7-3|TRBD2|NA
TGTGCCAGCAGCTCCCTAGCGGGAAAGGAGCAGTACTTC
CASSSLAGKEQYF
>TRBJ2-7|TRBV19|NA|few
TGTGCCAGTAGTGCCTCCGGGCGTTCCTCCTACGAGCAGTACTTC
CASSASGRSSYEQYF
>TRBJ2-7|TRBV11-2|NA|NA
TGTGCCAGCAGCTTAGGACTTCGCTACGAGCAGTACTTC
CASSLGLRYEQYF
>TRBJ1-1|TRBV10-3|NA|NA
TGTGCCACCCTGCAGGGGTGGGGAGGGAACACTGAAGCTTTCTTT
CATLQGWGGNTEAFF